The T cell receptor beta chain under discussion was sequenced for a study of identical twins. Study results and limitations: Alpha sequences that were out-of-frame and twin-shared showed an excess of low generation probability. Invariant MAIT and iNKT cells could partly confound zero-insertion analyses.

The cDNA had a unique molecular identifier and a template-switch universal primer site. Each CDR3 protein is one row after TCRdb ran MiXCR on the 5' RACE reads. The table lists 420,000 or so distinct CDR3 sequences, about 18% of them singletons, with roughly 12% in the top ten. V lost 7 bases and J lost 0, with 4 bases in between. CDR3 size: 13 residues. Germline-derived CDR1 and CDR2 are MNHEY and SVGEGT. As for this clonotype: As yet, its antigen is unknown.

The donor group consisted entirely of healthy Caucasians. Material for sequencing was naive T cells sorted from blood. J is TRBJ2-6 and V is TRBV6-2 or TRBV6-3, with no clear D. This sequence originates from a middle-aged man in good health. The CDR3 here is CASTISGANVLTF. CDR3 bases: TGTGCCAGCACTATCTCTGGGGCCAACGTCCTGACTTTC.